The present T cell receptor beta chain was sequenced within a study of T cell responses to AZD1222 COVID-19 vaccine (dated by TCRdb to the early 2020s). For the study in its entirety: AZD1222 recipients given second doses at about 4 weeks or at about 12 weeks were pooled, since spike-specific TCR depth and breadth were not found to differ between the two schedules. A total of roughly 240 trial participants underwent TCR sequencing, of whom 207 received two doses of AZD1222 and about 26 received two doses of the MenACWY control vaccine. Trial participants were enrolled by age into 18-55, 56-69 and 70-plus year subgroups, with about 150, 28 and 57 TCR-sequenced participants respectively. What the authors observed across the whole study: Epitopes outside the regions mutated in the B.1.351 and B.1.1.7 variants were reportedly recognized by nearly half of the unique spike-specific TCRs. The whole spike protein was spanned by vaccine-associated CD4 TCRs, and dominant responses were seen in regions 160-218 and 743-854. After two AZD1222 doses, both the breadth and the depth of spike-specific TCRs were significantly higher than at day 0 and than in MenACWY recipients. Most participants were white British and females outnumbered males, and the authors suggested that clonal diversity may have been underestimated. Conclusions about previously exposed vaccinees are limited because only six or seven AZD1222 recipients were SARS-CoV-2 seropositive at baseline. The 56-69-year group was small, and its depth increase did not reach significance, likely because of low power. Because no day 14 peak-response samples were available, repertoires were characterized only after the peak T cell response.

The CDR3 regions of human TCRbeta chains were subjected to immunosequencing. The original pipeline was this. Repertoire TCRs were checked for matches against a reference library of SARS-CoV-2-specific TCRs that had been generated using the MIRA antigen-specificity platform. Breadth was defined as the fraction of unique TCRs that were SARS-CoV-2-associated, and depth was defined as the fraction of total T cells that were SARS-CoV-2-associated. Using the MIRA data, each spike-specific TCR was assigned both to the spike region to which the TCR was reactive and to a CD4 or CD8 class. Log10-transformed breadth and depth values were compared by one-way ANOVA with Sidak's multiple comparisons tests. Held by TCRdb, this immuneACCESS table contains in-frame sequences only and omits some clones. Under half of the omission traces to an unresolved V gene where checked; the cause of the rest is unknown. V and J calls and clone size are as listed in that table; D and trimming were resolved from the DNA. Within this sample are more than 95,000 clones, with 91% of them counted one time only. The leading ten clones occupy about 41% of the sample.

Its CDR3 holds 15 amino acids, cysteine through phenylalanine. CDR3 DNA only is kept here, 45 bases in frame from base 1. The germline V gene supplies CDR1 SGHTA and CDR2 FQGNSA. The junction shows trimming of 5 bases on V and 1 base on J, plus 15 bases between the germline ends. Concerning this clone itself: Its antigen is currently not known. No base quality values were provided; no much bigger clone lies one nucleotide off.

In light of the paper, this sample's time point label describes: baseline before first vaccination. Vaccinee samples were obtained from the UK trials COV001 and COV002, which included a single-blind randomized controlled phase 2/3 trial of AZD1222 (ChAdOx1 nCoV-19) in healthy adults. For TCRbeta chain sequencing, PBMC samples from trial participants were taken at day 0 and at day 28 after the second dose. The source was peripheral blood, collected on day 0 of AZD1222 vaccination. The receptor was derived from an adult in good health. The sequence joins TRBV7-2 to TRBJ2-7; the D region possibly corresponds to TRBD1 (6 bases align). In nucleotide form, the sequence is TGTGCCAGCAGCACACAATGGGACAAATCCTACGAGCAGTACTTC. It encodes CASSTQWDKSYEQYF.